The entry that follows covers one T cell receptor (beta chain) sequence. V shed 5 bases, J shed 6 bases, and the junction held 10 bases outside the gene matches. The CDR3 length is 16 residues. Germline V gene sequence: CDR1 MNHEY, CDR2 SMNVEV (reference sequence). PCR employed 60 Vbeta and 13 Jbeta primers. Method: immunoSEQ multiplex PCR; TCRdb's copy keeps in-frame clones and lacks some. Of a few hundred thousand clones in the sample, roughly 70% are singletons; the top ten hold 1.8%. The sample is drawn from a study of cytomegalovirus exposure and HLA in healthy donors. This TCR derives from a woman aged 25 to 45 in good health and CMV-seronegative. The chain has TRBV27 and TRBJ2-2, with TRBD2 matching over 9 bases. Sequencing was performed on PBMCs. CDR3 DNA: TGTGCCAGCAGTCCCCTCCTAGCGGGAACCGCCGGGGAGCTGTTTTTT. Its translation is CASSPLLAGTAGELFF.